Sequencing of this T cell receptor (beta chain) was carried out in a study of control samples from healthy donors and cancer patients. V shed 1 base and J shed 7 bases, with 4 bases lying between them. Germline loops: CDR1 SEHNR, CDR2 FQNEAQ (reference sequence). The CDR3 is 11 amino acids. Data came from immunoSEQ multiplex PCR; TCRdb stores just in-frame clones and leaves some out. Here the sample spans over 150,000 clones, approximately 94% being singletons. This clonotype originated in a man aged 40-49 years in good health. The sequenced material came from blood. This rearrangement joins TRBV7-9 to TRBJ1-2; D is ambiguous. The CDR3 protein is CASSLVTGYTF. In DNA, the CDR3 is TGTGCCAGCAGCTTAGTAACTGGCTACACCTTC.